The clone carrying this T cell receptor (beta chain) was counted a single time. A much more abundant neighbour one base away suggests this may be a read error. Here the CDR3 omits its conserved ending phenylalanine or tryptophan, so a read error is the likely source. This entry comes from a study of blood T cells in healthy people across ages. Primed by a sample-barcoded 5' primer and a J-beta primer mix, a second PCR proceeded for about 6 to 11 cycles. TCRdb redid the calling of the 5' RACE reads with MiXCR, one entry per CDR3 protein. The sample shows 800,000 to 950,000 distinct CDR3 sequences, about 29% of them seen only once. Trimming cost V 1 base and J 3 bases, with 14 bases left between them. Germline V gene data show CDR1 as SGHRS and CDR2 as YFSETQ. There are 15 residues in the CDR3. This sample also belongs to another study, concerning T cells of mothers and their children. This second study says: Slightly, though not significantly, more overlap was seen in related than in unrelated mother-child pairs.

This sequence joins TRBV5-1 and TRBJ2-7; unclear D gene. This TCR was sampled from a woman aged 35 to 49 in good health. Sequenced: blood. In nucleotides, the CDR3 is TGCGCCAGCAGCTTGCGTACGATTGGGCACTACGAGCAGTACTGC. This sequence encodes CASSLRTIGHYEQYC.